Following are 17 T cell receptor beta chains from one sample sequenced in a study of T cell responses to AZD1222 COVID-19 vaccine. Using immunoSEQ multiplex PCR, the repertoire was profiled, and TCRdb retains in-frame clones only, with some absent. The sample gives roughly 70,000 clones, 80% to 90% of which show up once; under 7% is in the top ten. The sequencing here drew on peripheral blood, taken on day 0 of AZD1222 vaccination. The receptors shown here come from an adult in good health.

The J gene is TRBJ2-2, the V gene TRBV11-3, with D tentatively TRBD1 or TRBD2 (5 bases each). This CDR3 has 14 residues. Trimming removed 2 bases from V and 6 bases from J, with 10 bases in between. CDR1 is SGHNT and CDR2 is YENEEA in the germline V gene. The CDR3 nucleotides are TGTGCCAGCAGCTTATATCGGGGCGCCGGGGAGCTGTTTTTT. It translates to CASSLYRGAGELFF.

Here the CDR3 reads CASSESNRANEQFF. CDR3 nucleotide sequence: TGCGCCAGCAGTGAGTCGAACAGGGCCAATGAGCAGTTCTTC. The chain recombines TRBV10-1 with TRBJ2-1; possible D gene TRBD1, 6 bases. Germline loops: CDR1 WNHNN, CDR2 SYGVQD (reference sequence). This CDR3 has 14 amino acids. V dropped 0 bases and J dropped 6 bases, with 9 bases sitting between them.

The chain links TRBV19 to TRBJ2-6; D not certain. V lost 7 bases to trimming and J lost 3 bases, with 10 bases between them. Germline CDR1 is LNHDA and CDR2 is SQIVND (reference sequence). CDR3 length: 14 residues. CDR3 region: CASTKGFGANVLTF. The CDR3 DNA reads TGTGCCAGTACCAAGGGTTTTGGGGCCAACGTCCTGACTTTC.

The CDR3 loop is CASSSSVNTEAFF. For the CDR3, the DNA is TGTGCCAGCAGCTCCTCGGTGAACACTGAAGCTTTCTTT. The V and J genes are TRBV7-2 and TRBJ1-1; no firm D call. The CDR3 consists of 13 residues. The V gene's germline CDR1 is SGHTA and CDR2 FQGNSA. The V end was cut by 4 bases, the J end by 0 bases, with 6 bases between.

V gene TRBV29-1 combines with J gene TRBJ2-3; D tentatively reads TRBD1 or TRBD2 (5 bases each). Germline-derived CDR1 and CDR2 are SQVTM and ANQGSEA. The CDR3 covers 15 residues. The V and J ends lost 0 bases and 1 base respectively, with 11 bases between them. The CDR3 region has the DNA TGCAGCGTTGAAGATCAAGGGGACGGCACAGATACGCAGTATTTT. This gives the protein CSVEDQGDGTDTQYF.

The chain recombines TRBV5-1 with TRBJ1-1; D is unclear. CDR1 and CDR2 from the germline V gene are SGHRS and YFSETQ. V gave up 4 bases and J gave up 3 bases, with 7 bases separating them. The CDR3 runs to 12 residues. The CDR3 DNA is TGCGCCAGCAGCAATGACTACACTGAAGCTTTCTTT. Translated: CASSNDYTEAFF.

This clone occurred once. J is TRBJ1-5 and V is TRBV4-1; no clear D. Trimming took off 6 bases at V and 6 bases at J, with 9 bases between the two ends. This CDR3 is built from 12 residues. Germline V gives CDR1 MGHRA, CDR2 YSYEKL. The DNA of the CDR3 is TGCGCCAGCAGGCCCTTCGGTCAGCCCCAGCATTTT. It codes for CASRPFGQPQHF.

The J gene is TRBJ1-4, the V gene TRBV9, with D unresolved. CDR1 and CDR2 from the germline V gene are SGDLS and YYNGEE. V shed 0 bases and J shed 0 bases, with 9 bases lying between them. This CDR3 is built from 16 residues. As DNA, the CDR3 is TGTGCCAGCAGCGTAGGACACGGTTCAACTAATGAAAAACTGTTTTTT. It is translated as CASSVGHGSTNEKLFF.

This clone was observed a handful of times. The rearrangement joins TRBV5-1 to TRBJ2-5; 7 bases match TRBD1. V shed 2 bases, J shed 5 bases, and the junction held 9 bases outside the gene matches. Per germline, CDR1 SGHRS and CDR2 YFSETQ. This CDR3 has 15 residues. In nucleotides, the CDR3 is TGCGCCAGCAGCTTTGAGGGGGCGAATGGGGAGACCCAGTACTTC. This gives the protein CASSFEGANGETQYF.

This clone was counted between two and nine times. This chain joins TRBV12-3 or TRBV12-4 and TRBJ1-2, with TRBD1 identical over 8 bases. This CDR3 comprises 13 residues. The junction had 3 bases not matched to a gene; V was cut back by 5 bases and J by 4 bases. CDR3 region: CASSPGGVYGYTF. The CDR3 bases are TGTGCCAGCAGTCCAGGGGGCGTCTATGGCTACACCTTC.

This clone came up a few times. V gene TRBV5-6 combines with J gene TRBJ1-5, with D perhaps TRBD1 (6 bases). V was pared by 2 bases and J by 4 bases, with 10 bases between. Germline CDR1 and CDR2: SGHDT and YYEEEE. The CDR3 length is 14 residues. The CDR3 loop is CASSFWQGNQPQHF. The CDR3 DNA sequence: TGTGCCAGCAGCTTTTGGCAGGGGAATCAGCCCCAGCATTTT.

The genes are TRBV7-9 and TRBJ2-2, with 9 nucleotides matching TRBD2. V shed 2 bases, J shed 5 bases, and the junction held 3 bases outside the gene matches. Germline V gives CDR1 SEHNR, CDR2 FQNEAQ (reference sequence). This CDR3 is 15 amino acids long. The CDR3 sequence is CASSLTSGYTGELFF. The CDR3 nucleotides are TGTGCCAGCAGCTTAACTAGCGGGTATACCGGGGAGCTGTTTTTT. The whole variable domain, filled in from reference TRBV7-9 and TRBJ2-2, reads DTGVSQNPRHKITKRGQNVTFRCDPISEHNRLYWYRQTLGQGPEFLTYFQNEAQLEKSRLLSDRFSAERPKGSFSTLEIQRTEQGDSAMYLCASSLTSGYTGELFFGEGSRLTVL.

The chain couples TRBV19 to TRBJ2-5; D not certain. CDR3 length: 14 residues. The germline V and J ends were trimmed by 3 bases and 5 bases, with 13 bases remaining between them. CDR1 is LNHDA and CDR2 is SQIVND in the germline V gene (reference sequence). The CDR3 nucleotides are TGTGCCAGTAGTATTCAAATCGGCCTGGAGACCCAGTACTTC. This sequence encodes CASSIQIGLETQYF.

The CDR3 nucleotides read TGCAGTGCTAGTGACGGTAAGACTGAAGCTTTCTTT. Its protein is CSASDGKTEAFF. The chain links TRBV20-1 to TRBJ1-1; D is uncertain. Trimming took off 3 bases at V and 5 bases at J, with 10 bases between the two ends. CDR1 and CDR2 (germline): DFQATT, SNEGSKA (reference sequence). This CDR3 region has 12 residues.

V is TRBV19 and J is TRBJ1-1; D may be TRBD1 (6 bases). V was clipped by 5 bases and J by 1 base, with 8 bases between them. Germline V CDR1 and CDR2: LNHDA, SQIVND (reference sequence). This CDR3 comprises 13 residues. The CDR3 loop reads CASSLGQNTEAFF. The CDR3, as DNA: TGTGCCAGTAGTCTGGGACAGAACACTGAAGCTTTCTTT.

This clone showed up just a few times. The V gene is TRBV18, the J gene TRBJ2-1; no firm D call. Trimming removed 3 bases from V and 8 bases from J, with 14 bases in between. Germline V gene sequence: CDR1 KGHSH, CDR2 LQKENI. This CDR3 contains 14 residues. The CDR3, as DNA: TGTGCCAGCTCACCCGACGAGACCTATGATGAGCAGTTCTTC. Its translation is CASSPDETYDEQFF.

In its sample, this clone was seen a few times. The rearrangement joins TRBV2 to TRBJ1-1, with 7 positions matching TRBD1. The germline gives CDR1 SNHLY, CDR2 FYNNEI. The V segment lost 6 bases and the J segment 1 base; nucleotides outside the gene matches: 8. There are 15 residues in the CDR3. The CDR3 bases are TGTGCCAGCAGCGCCCCGGGACAGTCGAACACTGAAGCTTTCTTT. The encoded protein is CASSAPGQSNTEAFF.